These T cell receptor beta chains were read from a single sample in a study of CD4+ T cells in melanoma. Libraries were prepared by immunoSEQ multiplex PCR; TCRdb keeps only in-frame clonotypes and omits some of them. This table holds about 10,000 clones, less than 80% found once. Source material: cells from a culture (not recorded whether cultured in vitro). These receptors were collected from a human donor with melanoma. Each CDR3 is given with its conserved first and last residue. A D gene is named only where the DNA matches it firmly. The listing skips clone size in some rows; elsewhere it reads once, few, many or a size class.

CDR3nt: TGCGCCAGCAGTGCGGACATCGAGGCTGAAGCTTTCTTT
CDR3aa: CASSADIEAEAFF
d_gene: -
v_gene: TRBV5-1
j_gene: TRBJ1-1
abundance: -

CDR3nt: TGTGCCAGTAGGGACAGATCCACCGGGGAGCTGTTTTTT
CDR3aa: CASRDRSTGELFF
d_gene: -
v_gene: TRBV19
j_gene: TRBJ2-2
abundance: -

CDR3nt: TGTGCCAGTAGCAGGGACAGGGGTTCCTGGGGCTCCTACGAGCAGTACTTC
CDR3aa: CASSRDRGSWGSYEQYF
d_gene: TRBD1
v_gene: TRBV19
j_gene: TRBJ2-7
abundance: -

CDR3nt: TGTGCCAGCAGCTTAAGTGGGGCCCCTAACTATGGCTACACCTTC
CDR3aa: CASSLSGAPNYGYTF
d_gene: -
v_gene: TRBV7-9
j_gene: TRBJ1-2
abundance: -

CDR3nt: TGTGCCACCGGGACCGGTTCCTATAATTCACCCCTCCACTTT
CDR3aa: CATGTGSYNSPLHF
d_gene: -
v_gene: TRBV6-5
j_gene: TRBJ1-6
abundance: -

CDR3nt: TGTGCCAGTAGTATGGGGGGCCCCCTAAAGAATTCACCCCTCCACTTT
CDR3aa: CASSMGGPLKNSPLHF
d_gene: -
v_gene: TRBV19
j_gene: TRBJ1-6
abundance: -

CDR3nt: TGTGCCAGCTCACCACTCGACTCCTCTGCGCCGGGGGAGCAGTACTTC
CDR3aa: CASSPLDSSAPGEQYF
d_gene: -
v_gene: TRBV18
j_gene: TRBJ2-7
abundance: -

CDR3nt: TGTGCCAGCAGTTACCTAGCGGGGGGAAGCACAGATACGCAGTATTTT
CDR3aa: CASSYLAGGSTDTQYF
d_gene: TRBD2
v_gene: TRBV2
j_gene: TRBJ2-3
abundance: -

CDR3nt: TGTGCCAGCTCACCACGGTCGAGTCGTATTAACACCGGGGAGCTGTTTTTT
CDR3aa: CASSPRSSRINTGELFF
d_gene: -
v_gene: TRBV18
j_gene: TRBJ2-2
abundance: -

CDR3nt: TGTGCCAGCAGCCACCGAGGGGGGGTCCCCTCGAGTGAGCAGTTCTTC
CDR3aa: CASSHRGGVPSSEQFF
d_gene: -
v_gene: TRBV14
j_gene: TRBJ2-1
abundance: once